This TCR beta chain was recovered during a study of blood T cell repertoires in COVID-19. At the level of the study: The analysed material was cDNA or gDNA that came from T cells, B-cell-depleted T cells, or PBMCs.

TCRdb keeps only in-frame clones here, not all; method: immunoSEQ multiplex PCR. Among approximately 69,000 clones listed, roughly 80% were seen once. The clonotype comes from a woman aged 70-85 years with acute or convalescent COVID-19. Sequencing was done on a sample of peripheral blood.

The chain's CDR3 is CASRQGLIQPQHF. CDR3 coding DNA: TGTGCCAGTCGACAGGGTTTAATCCAGCCCCAGCATTTT. The rearrangement joins TRBV6-5 to TRBJ1-5; 7 bases line up with TRBD1. CDR1 and CDR2 from the germline V gene are MNHEY and SVGAGI. The CDR3 runs to 13 residues. Unmatched junction bases numbered 9, after V lost 9 bases and J lost 7 bases.